The 17 T cell receptor beta chains below come from one sample, sequenced in a study of blood T cell repertoires in COVID-19. TCRdb's copy holds only in-frame clones and misses some; the assay was immunoSEQ multiplex PCR. The top ten clones hold 9% to 15% of a sample with around 16,000 clones, 88% of them seen once. Material: peripheral blood. All receptors come from a human donor in a cohort sampled during active COVID-19.

Written as DNA, the CDR3 is TGCGCCAGCAGCTTGGCCGAGGCTCAAGGCCGGCGGACTGAAGCTTTCTTT. Protein: CASSLAEAQGRRTEAFF. The chain uses TRBV5-1 and TRBJ1-1, with D unresolved. The CDR3 loop spans 17 amino acids. Between the trimmed V and J ends, which lost 0 bases and 5 bases, there was a span of 20 bases. Germline CDR1 and CDR2: SGHRS and YFSETQ. Full variable domain (missing parts from reference TRBV5-1 and TRBJ1-1): KAGVTQTPRYLIKTRGQQVTLSCSPISGHRSVSWYQQTPGQGLQFLFEYFSETQRNKGNFPGRFSGRQFSNSRSEMNVSTLELGDSALYLCASSLAEAQGRRTEAFFGQGTRLTVV.

This rearrangement joins TRBV7-2 to TRBJ2-3; 11 nucleotides agree with TRBD2. Germline lookup yields CDR1 SGHTA and CDR2 FQGNSA. The V segment lost 5 bases and the J segment 2 bases; nucleotides outside the gene matches: 3. This CDR3 spans 15 amino acids. This CDR3 is CASSPSGGLTDTQYF. The CDR3 nucleotides read TGTGCCAGCAGCCCTAGCGGGGGGCTCACAGATACGCAGTATTTT.

The rearrangement links TRBV5-1 to TRBJ2-3, with no clear D. Trimming removed 4 bases at V and 0 bases at J, with 9 bases between. Germline V gives CDR1 SGHRS, CDR2 YFSETQ. This CDR3 is built from 14 residues. The CDR3 region is CASSPFESTDTQYF. The CDR3 bases are TGCGCCAGCAGCCCGTTTGAGAGCACAGATACGCAGTATTTT.

The rearrangement uses TRBV4-1 and TRBJ2-3, with 9 bases fitting TRBD2. This CDR3 is 18 amino acids long. V lost 1 base, J lost 8 bases, and 16 bases stayed unmatched. Germline CDR1 and CDR2: MGHRA and YSYEKL. The CDR3 coding sequence is TGCGCCAGCAGCCAAGGAGCTGTGGTAGCGGGGGCCTTAAGTACGCAGTATTTT. This encodes CASSQGAVVAGALSTQYF.

The chain links TRBV5-1 to TRBJ2-1; 12 positions agree with TRBD2. The trim removed 5 bases at V and 5 bases at J, leaving 8 bases unmatched. Germline V gene lookup returns CDR1 SGHRS and CDR2 YFSETQ. This CDR3 contains 16 residues. CDR3 region: CASRSSGGAVHNEQFF. The CDR3 region has the DNA TGCGCCAGCAGATCTAGCGGGGGGGCCGTTCACAATGAGCAGTTCTTC.

The V gene is TRBV9, the J gene TRBJ2-5; D is unclear. This CDR3 has 15 amino acids. Germline V lookup: CDR1 SGDLS, CDR2 YYNGEE. V lost 1 base, J lost 5 bases, and 15 bases lay in between. The CDR3 sequence: CASSVNQAFFETQYF. In nucleotides, the CDR3 is TGTGCCAGCAGCGTAAATCAGGCATTCTTCGAGACCCAGTACTTC.

The chain employs TRBV3-1 (or the pseudogene TRBV3-2) and TRBJ1-4; TRBD1 agrees at 10 bases. The CDR3 consists of 17 residues. Germline-derived CDR1 and CDR2 are LGHDT and YNNKEL (reference sequence). With 4 bases clipped from V and 7 bases from J, the junction kept 12 bases outside the gene matches. Written as DNA, the CDR3 is TGTGCCAGCAGCCCCGGGACAGGGGCCCTATGGGCTGAAAAACTGTTTTTT. Its translation: CASSPGTGALWAEKLFF.

This clone is a singleton in its sample. This sequence joins TRBV15 and TRBJ1-2; D is possibly TRBD1 (6 bases). Germline CDR1 reads LNHNV; CDR2 reads YYDKDF (reference sequence). The V end lost 2 bases, the J end lost 7 bases, and 17 bases lay between the germline ends. This CDR3 contains 15 residues. CDR3 DNA sequence: TGTGCCACCAGCAGACTCCCCTCAGGGGTTGGTGGCTACACCTTC. It encodes CATSRLPSGVGGYTF.

This clone was recorded a few times. The rearrangement joins TRBV14 to TRBJ2-1; D gene uncertain. The CDR3 length is 12 residues. V lost 4 bases and J lost 9, with 10 bases in between. The V gene's germline CDR1 is SGHDN and CDR2 FVKESK. CDR3 protein: CASSPEWAEQFF. In DNA form, the CDR3 reads TGTGCCAGCAGCCCAGAGTGGGCTGAGCAGTTCTTC.

This sequence joins TRBV10-3 and TRBJ2-3; the match to TRBD2 covers 8 bases. The CDR3 is made up of 13 amino acids. V dropped 8 bases and J dropped 0; count of bases not matched to a gene: 1. Looked up from germline, CDR1 is ENHRY and CDR2 is SYGVKD. The CDR3: CAIQRGSTDTQYF. The CDR3 DNA reads as TGTGCCATCCAGCGGGGGAGCACAGATACGCAGTATTTT.

The chain couples TRBV19 to TRBJ1-3, with D possibly matching TRBD1 (6 bases). Germline lookup yields CDR1 LNHDA and CDR2 SQIVND (reference sequence). CDR3 length: 19 residues. The ends were cut back, 5 bases at V and 0 bases at J, with 23 bases in the middle. The CDR3 sequence: CASSQTGTQTLSSGNTIYF. For the CDR3, the DNA is TGTGCCAGTAGTCAAACTGGGACACAAACGTTGAGCTCTGGAAACACCATATATTTT.

This chain connects TRBV7-2 to TRBJ2-7; the match to TRBD2 covers 8 bases. After removal of 1 base from V and 5 bases from J, the junction contained 7 bases not matched to a gene. The length of the CDR3 is 15 residues. The germline V gene encodes CDR1 SGHTA and CDR2 FQGNSA. This CDR3 is CASSLVGSGADEQYF. DNA for the CDR3: TGTGCCAGCAGCTTAGTCGGTAGCGGGGCCGACGAGCAGTACTTC.

The chain links TRBV6-2 or TRBV6-3 to TRBJ1-2; 8 nucleotides align to TRBD1. The CDR3 runs to 14 residues. Germline CDR1 reads MNHEY; CDR2 reads SVGEGT. Unmatched junction bases numbered 2, after V lost 5 bases and J lost 0 bases. The CDR3 protein is CASSRQGTNYGYTF. The CDR3 DNA follows: TGTGCCAGCAGTCGACAGGGGACTAACTATGGCTACACCTTC.

This chain links TRBV27 with TRBJ1-2; no reliable D call. Germline lookup yields CDR1 MNHEY and CDR2 SMNVEV (reference sequence). V gave up 6 bases and J gave up 2 bases, with 10 bases separating them. This CDR3 contains 13 residues. The CDR3 here is CASSLAGNYGYTF. The DNA for the CDR3 is TGTGCCAGCAGCCTGGCGGGCAACTATGGCTACACCTTC.

The chain employs TRBV20-1 and TRBJ2-1, with TRBD1 as a possible D gene (6 bases). Per germline, CDR1 DFQATT and CDR2 SNEGSKA (reference sequence). Trimming left V 2 bases short and J 9 bases short, with 8 bases between. The CDR3 is made up of 11 amino acids. CDR3 loop: CSARQGFEQFF. Written as DNA, the CDR3 is TGCAGTGCTAGACAGGGGTTTGAGCAGTTCTTC.

The rearrangement uses TRBV10-1 and TRBJ1-2; D possibly corresponds to TRBD1 (5 bases). Trimming cost V 0 bases and J 5 bases, with 7 bases left between them. CDR1 and CDR2 (germline): WNHNN, SYGVQD (reference sequence). The CDR3 has 13 amino acids. The CDR3 DNA sequence: TGCGCCAGCAGTGAGTCGGGGGGATATGGCTACACCTTC. This translates into CASSESGGYGYTF.

This chain uses TRBV4-1 with TRBJ2-5; 10 bases map to TRBD2. From germline, CDR1 is MGHRA and CDR2 YSYEKL. V shed 1 base, J shed 5 bases, and the junction held 10 bases outside the gene matches. This CDR3 spans 17 amino acids. The CDR3 protein is CASSQGSSGGPRETQYF. CDR3 nucleotide sequence: TGCGCCAGCAGCCAAGGGTCTAGCGGGGGCCCCCGGGAGACCCAGTACTTC.